The present entry profiles one TCR beta chain with its context. This specimen belongs to a study of T cell responses to AZD1222 COVID-19 vaccine. The method was immunoSEQ multiplex PCR; TCRdb's version includes in-frame clones alone and lacks a portion of them. The top ten hold approximately 3.7% of the sample, which has 87,000 or so clones, approximately 88% seen once. The CDR3 sequence is 15 residues long. CDR1 is MNHEY and CDR2 is SVGAGI in the germline V gene. Trimming removed 8 bases from V and 0 bases from J, with 16 bases in between. The chain combines TRBV6-5 with TRBJ1-2; the D gene is possibly TRBD1 (6 bases). Source: peripheral blood, taken on day 0 of AZD1222 vaccination. The source is an adult in good health. The CDR3 is CASSPAGTPNYGYTF. For the CDR3, the DNA is TGTGCCAGCTCACCGGCCGGGACACCTAACTATGGCTACACCTTC.